This TCR beta chain comes out of a study of blood T cell repertoires in COVID-19. The V gene lost 6 bases and the J gene lost 3 bases, with 9 bases spanning the gap. Germline CDR1 and CDR2: MNHEY and SVGAGI. The CDR3 extends over 12 amino acids. TCRdb keeps only in-frame clones here, not all; method: immunoSEQ multiplex PCR. Counted here are some 150,000 clones, more than 75% occurring once; the ten biggest clones make up about 4%. Only a few counts were recorded for this clone. V usage is TRBV6-5 and J usage is TRBJ2-7, with D perhaps matching TRBD1 (6 bases). Sequencing was done on a sample of peripheral blood. The clonotype comes from a woman older than 75 with acute or convalescent COVID-19. CDR3 residues: CASRTGFYEQYF. DNA of the CDR3: TGTGCCAGCAGGACAGGTTTCTACGAGCAGTACTTC.